This is a list of T cell receptor beta chains from one sample in a study of T-cell reconstitution after alpha-beta-depleted transplantation in children. MiXCR, applied by TCRdb to the PCR reads, yields one record per CDR3 protein. The table has 530,000 or so distinct CDR3 sequences, 27% seen once. The input for sequencing was PBMCs, taken before TCRalphabeta/CD19-depleted stem cell transplant. The receptors here all came from a boy in the first two years of life with Wiskott-Aldrich syndrome, due to receive a stem cell transplant. Each CDR3 is given with its conserved first and last residue. Fields, in order: J gene, clone size, V gene, D gene, CDR3 protein, CDR3 DNA. D genes are given only for firm matches. The listing skips clone size in some rows; elsewhere it reads once, few, many or a size class.

>TRBJ2-7|-|TRBV21-1|-
CASSKEGRRTVGILSYEQYF
TGTGCCAGCAGCAAAGAGGGCAGACGCACAGTGGGGATCCTCTCCTACGAGCAGTACTTC
>TRBJ1-2|-|TRBV5-1|TRBD1
CASSLATGTGFYGYTF
TGCGCCAGCAGCTTGGCTACCGGGACAGGGTTCTATGGCTACACCTTC
>TRBJ2-5|-|TRBV5-5|TRBD2
CASSYFGLAGGMETQYF
TGTGCCAGCAGCTACTTCGGACTAGCGGGAGGTATGGAGACCCAGTACTTC
>TRBJ2-1|-|TRBV5-1|TRBD1
CASSPTGAQEQFF
TGCGCCAGCAGCCCGACAGGGGCACAGGAGCAGTTCTTC
>TRBJ2-7|-|TRBV9|-
CASSVQGSASSYEQYF
TGTGCCAGCAGCGTGCAGGGTAGCGCGAGCTCCTACGAGCAGTACTTC
>TRBJ1-1|few|TRBV29-1|TRBD1
CSVDEGAAFF
TGCAGCGTTGATGAGGGGGCAGCTTTCTTT
>TRBJ2-1|few|TRBV5-1|TRBD1
CASTVTGRYNEQFF
TGCGCCAGCACAGTGACAGGGCGATACAATGAGCAGTTCTTC
>TRBJ2-2|few|TRBV7-2|TRBD2
CASSLLAGDAGELFF
TGTGCCAGCAGCTTACTAGCGGGAGATGCCGGGGAGCTGTTTTTT
>TRBJ2-5|-|TRBV24-1|-
CATSDPSSLETQYF
TGTGCCACCAGTGATCCCTCCTCCTTGGAGACCCAGTACTTC
>TRBJ1-1|-|TRBV10-3|TRBD1
CAIRLGQRNTEAFF
TGTGCCATCAGGTTGGGACAGAGGAACACTGAAGCTTTCTTT
>TRBJ2-2|few|TRBV28|TRBD1
CASRPTGTATGELFF
TGTGCCAGCAGGCCTACCGGGACAGCCACCGGGGAGCTGTTTTTT
>TRBJ2-1|-|TRBV5-1|TRBD1
CASSLPQGSEQFF
TGCGCCAGCAGCTTGCCACAGGGGAGTGAGCAGTTCTTC
>TRBJ2-3|few|TRBV12-3/TRBV12-4|-
CASSLGMSRYTDTQYF
TGTGCCAGCAGTTTAGGAATGTCCCGATACACAGATACGCAGTATTTT
>TRBJ2-1|-|TRBV10-3|TRBD2
CAISRTSGNNEQFF
TGTGCCATCAGCAGGACTAGCGGCAACAATGAGCAGTTCTTC
>TRBJ1-6|-|TRBV3-1|-
CASSHGFSDSPLHF
TGTGCCAGCAGCCATGGGTTTTCCGATTCACCCCTCCACTTT
>TRBJ2-5|-|TRBV12-3/TRBV12-4|-
CASSFEETQYF
TGTGCCAGCAGCTTTGAAGAGACCCAGTACTTC
>TRBJ2-1|few|TRBV5-1|TRBD2
CASSPGLRGRRDEQFF
TGCGCCAGCAGCCCTGGCCTCCGCGGGAGGAGGGATGAGCAGTTCTTC
>TRBJ2-1|-|TRBV24-1|TRBD2
CATSDLWSDREGLYNEQFF
TGTGCCACCAGTGATTTGTGGAGCGATCGGGAGGGCCTCTACAATGAGCAGTTCTTC
>TRBJ1-5|few|TRBV5-1|TRBD1
CASSLGDRASQPQHF
TGCGCCAGCAGCTTGGGTGACAGGGCCTCTCAGCCCCAGCATTTT
>TRBJ2-7|-|TRBV5-1|TRBD2
CASSWGLSYEQYF
TGCGCCAGCAGCTGGGGACTATCCTACGAGCAGTACTTC
>TRBJ2-1|-|TRBV5-1|-
CASSMTVGEQFF
TGCGCCAGCAGCATGACAGTTGGGGAGCAGTTCTTC
>TRBJ1-2|-|TRBV7-9|-
CASSPAGSSNYGYTF
TGTGCCAGCAGTCCGGCTGGCAGTTCTAACTATGGCTACACCTTC
>TRBJ2-7|-|TRBV5-1|-
CASSLALLAYVQYF
TGCGCCAGCAGCTTGGCCCTTCTAGCCTACGTGCAGTACTTC
>TRBJ1-2|-|TRBV7-9|-
CASSLEGGAGGYTF
TGTGCCAGCAGCTTAGAAGGGGGGGCAGGCGGCTACACCTTC
>TRBJ1-4|once|TRBV7-9|-
CASSLRFGTNEKLFF
TGTGCCAGCAGCCTCCGGTTCGGCACTAATGAAAAACTGTTTTTT
>TRBJ2-6|-|TRBV6-1|-
CASSRFELHLYSGANVLTF
TGTGCCAGCAGTAGATTTGAGCTACATCTTTACTCTGGGGCCAACGTCCTGACTTTC
>TRBJ2-5|few|TRBV5-1|TRBD1
CASSGGTGEETQYF
TGCGCCAGCAGCGGAGGGACAGGGGAAGAGACCCAGTACTTC
>TRBJ2-3|few|TRBV7-6|TRBD1
CASSRQGEADTQYF
TGTGCCAGCAGCCGACAGGGTGAGGCCGATACGCAGTATTTT
>TRBJ2-7|few|TRBV10-3|-
CATRQVYEQYF
TGTGCCACCAGACAGGTTTACGAGCAGTACTTC
>TRBJ2-7|few|TRBV12-3/TRBV12-4|-
CASSDGKFYEQYF
TGTGCCAGCAGTGACGGGAAATTCTACGAGCAGTACTTC
>TRBJ2-1|-|TRBV5-1|-
CASSLLPGTYNEQFF
TGCGCCAGCAGCTTGTTGCCAGGGACCTACAATGAGCAGTTCTTC
>TRBJ2-2|few|TRBV6-1|TRBD2
CASSHGRHQNTGELFF
TGTGCCAGCAGCCACGGGAGGCACCAGAACACCGGGGAGCTGTTTTTT
>TRBJ1-1|-|TRBV5-1|-
CASSLEGWNTEAFF
TGCGCCAGCAGCTTGGAGGGTTGGAACACTGAAGCTTTCTTT
>TRBJ2-3|few|TRBV20-1|TRBD2
CSATLAGVADTQYF
TGCAGTGCCACCCTAGCGGGAGTCGCAGATACGCAGTATTTT
>TRBJ2-7|many|TRBV5-1|-
CASSSVRGGEQYF
TGCGCCAGCAGCTCGGTGAGGGGGGGCGAGCAGTACTTC
>TRBJ2-7|-|TRBV9|-
CASSVAPRGHEQYF
TGTGCCAGCAGCGTAGCCCCCCGAGGGCACGAGCAGTACTTC
>TRBJ2-1|-|TRBV20-1|-
CSATQRYSSYNEQFF
TGCAGTGCTACACAGCGGTATAGCTCCTACAATGAGCAGTTCTTC
>TRBJ2-7|-|TRBV18|-
CASSPYQRASYEQYF
TGTGCCAGCTCGCCATATCAGCGGGCCTCCTACGAGCAGTACTTC
>TRBJ2-2|-|TRBV5-1|-
CASSLDRQGITGELFF
TGCGCCAGCAGCTTGGATCGGCAGGGCATCACCGGGGAGCTGTTTTTT
>TRBJ1-4|few|TRBV4-1|-
CASGKTSGGGEKLFF
TGCGCCAGCGGCAAAACGAGCGGGGGTGGTGAAAAACTGTTTTTT
>TRBJ1-5|-|TRBV7-2|-
CASSLVWGMEQPQHF
TGTGCCAGCAGCTTAGTATGGGGGATGGAACAGCCCCAGCATTTT
>TRBJ2-7|-|TRBV29-1|TRBD2
CSVGETSGRWYEQYF
TGCAGCGTTGGAGAGACTAGCGGGAGATGGTACGAGCAGTACTTC
>TRBJ2-2|-|TRBV7-3|TRBD2
CASSPSRTSGRDGELFF
TGTGCCAGCAGCCCCTCCCGGACTAGCGGGAGAGACGGGGAGCTGTTTTTT
>TRBJ2-2|-|TRBV24-1|TRBD1
CATGTGFSGELFF
TGTGCCACCGGGACAGGGTTCTCCGGGGAGCTGTTTTTT
>TRBJ2-2|few|TRBV5-1|-
CASSSGTGTGELFF
TGCGCCAGCAGCTCAGGGACGGGCACCGGGGAGCTGTTTTTT
>TRBJ1-1|few|TRBV5-1|TRBD1
CASSMDRAEAFF
TGCGCCAGCAGCATGGACAGGGCCGAAGCTTTCTTT
>TRBJ2-1|-|TRBV6-1|-
CASRSAGSISYNEQFF
TGTGCCAGCAGGAGTGCGGGATCTATCTCCTACAATGAGCAGTTCTTC
>TRBJ1-1|-|TRBV27|TRBD1
CASSPQDRMNTEAFF
TGTGCCAGCAGTCCCCAGGACAGGATGAACACTGAAGCTTTCTTT